This record concerns one TCR beta chain sequence. Its specificity is unknown. The data are from a study of PD-L1 blockade in urothelial cancer. Study details: Patients' atezolizumab regimen, 1,200 mg intravenously every 3 weeks, began in the mid-2010s. In the patient group, about 90% of the roughly 29 were males with bladder-origin urothelial cancer.

Noted time point: pretreatment peripheral blood. CDR1 is SGDLS and CDR2 is YYNGEE in the germline V gene. The V and J ends lost 0 bases and 5 bases respectively, with 14 bases between them. The CDR3 is 15 residues long. Study outcomes and limitations: Durable-benefit cases showed more tumor-associated blood clone expansion at 3 weeks.

The repertoire was sequenced with immunoSEQ multiplex PCR; TCRdb's copy has only in-frame clones and lacks some. The data show approximately 100,000 clones, with 89% seen just once and more than 0.85% held by the top ten. The rearrangement uses TRBV9 and TRBJ2-5; tentative D call: TRBD2 (6 bases). This material consisted of PBMCs, taken around atezolizumab (anti-PD-L1) treatment. The receptor was derived from an elderly woman with urothelial cancer. CDR3 sequence: CASSVGGAGRETQYF. Written as DNA, the CDR3 is TGTGCCAGCAGCGTAGGGGGAGCGGGCCGGGAGACCCAGTACTTC.